This record covers a single T cell receptor beta chain. No antigen is known for it. The data were obtained in a study of T cell responses to AZD1222 COVID-19 vaccine. Findings and limits, study-wide: With dominance at 160-218 and 743-854, vaccine-associated CD4 TCRs spanned spike. The donor cohort was predominantly white British with a female majority, and clonal diversity may have been underestimated. Recipients of AZD1222 seropositive at baseline numbered only six or seven.

The method was immunoSEQ multiplex PCR; TCRdb's version includes in-frame clones alone and lacks a portion of them. This repertoire shows some 130,000 clones, nearly 90% found once; its top ten account for 4.5% to 7%. V gave up 0 bases and J gave up 10 bases, with 8 bases separating them. The CDR3 extends over 11 amino acids. The germline CDR1 and CDR2 sequences are GTSNPN and SVGIG (reference sequence). The sequence derives from an adult who received the AZD1222 COVID-19 vaccine. This chain connects TRBV30 to TRBJ2-3, with a tentative D call TRBD2 (5 bases). The sample consisted of peripheral blood, taken 28 days after the second AZD1222 dose. This CDR3 is CAWSVSEAQYF. CDR3 DNA sequence: TGTGCCTGGAGTGTATCGGAGGCGCAGTATTTT.